A single sample gave rise to the 29 T cell receptor beta chains below, sequenced in a study of resident and recirculating memory T cells in vitiligo. This table comes from immunoSEQ multiplex PCR, and its TCRdb copy is limited to in-frame clones, with some not included. The data hold 70,000 to 75,000 clones, with roughly nine tenths observed a single time. The specimen was blood. Every receptor here comes from a male donor with vitiligo.

The V call is TRBV18, the J call TRBJ2-7, with D perhaps TRBD1 (5 bases). CDR1 is KGHSH, CDR2 LQKENI, per germline. The CDR3 loop spans 15 amino acids. Trimming removed 0 bases from V and 3 bases from J, with 12 bases in between. CDR3 protein: CASSPPDRALYEQYF. CDR3 DNA: TGTGCCAGCTCACCACCAGACAGAGCCCTCTACGAGCAGTACTTC.

This clone came up once. The V gene is TRBV7-8, the J gene TRBJ2-6; D is undetermined. Per germline, CDR1 SGHVS and CDR2 FQNEAQ. The CDR3 runs 15 residues. V lost 5 bases and J 0 bases, leaving 8 bases between the germline ends. The CDR3 loop is CASSIQPSGANVLTF. As DNA, the CDR3 is TGTGCCAGCAGCATACAGCCCTCTGGGGCCAACGTCCTGACTTTC.

The rearrangement uses TRBV6-5 and TRBJ1-2; a possible D gene is TRBD1 (5 bases). The ends were cut back, 5 bases at V and 4 bases at J, with 11 bases in the middle. Germline V gene data show CDR1 as MNHEY and CDR2 as SVGAGI. CDR3 length: 13 amino acids. The CDR3 loop is CASSRQGTYGYTF. The DNA of the CDR3 is TGTGCCAGCAGTCGTCAGGGTACCTATGGCTACACCTTC.

The chain carries TRBV19 and TRBJ1-2; no clear D gene. This CDR3 has 15 residues. V was trimmed by 3 bases and J by 0 bases, leaving 11 bases between them. CDR1 LNHDA and CDR2 SQIVND come from the germline V gene (reference sequence). This CDR3 reads CASSIAAVANYGYTF. The CDR3 DNA reads TGTGCCAGTAGTATTGCTGCAGTTGCTAACTATGGCTACACCTTC.

V usage is TRBV27 and J usage is TRBJ1-1; 8 bases are shared with TRBD1. Trimming at V came to 3 bases and at J to 1 base, leaving 4 bases not matched to a gene. The V gene's germline CDR1 is MNHEY and CDR2 SMNVEV (reference sequence). The CDR3 is 15 residues long. CDR3 sequence (DNA): TGTGCCAGCAGTTTCCAGACAGGGGCGAACACTGAAGCTTTCTTT. Translation gives CASSFQTGANTEAFF.

The chain links TRBV21-1 to TRBJ2-4; the D call of TRBD2 is as the table states it, not checked on the DNA. TRBV21-1 is classified as a pseudogene. The CDR3 is made up of 16 amino acids. In DNA form, the CDR3 reads TGTGCCAGCAGCAAATGTTGCGGCCTAGCCAAAAACATTCAGTACTTC. Its translation is CASSKCCGLAKNIQYF.

The chain couples TRBV28 to TRBJ2-1; D possibly corresponds to TRBD2 (6 bases). This CDR3 has 14 amino acids. Trimming stripped 5 bases from V and 11 bases from J, with 19 bases between. CDR1 and CDR2 from the germline V gene are MDHEN and SYDVKM. The CDR3 DNA reads as TGTGCCAGCAGTATAACAACGGGGGTAGGAAAGCAGTTCTTC. Amino acid sequence: CASSITTGVGKQFF.

V gene TRBV4-3 combines with J gene TRBJ2-3; 8 positions agree with TRBD1. Germline loops: CDR1 LGHNA, CDR2 YSLEER. The CDR3 length is 19 residues. The trim removed 1 base at V and 4 bases at J, leaving 16 bases unmatched. The CDR3 protein is CASSQGAIRMTGVPDTQYF. As DNA, the CDR3 is TGCGCCAGCAGCCAAGGCGCAATCCGGATGACAGGGGTCCCAGATACGCAGTATTTT.

This clone came up a few times. The rearrangement uses TRBV6-5 and TRBJ1-4; the match to TRBD1 covers 7 bases. Per the germline V gene, CDR1 is MNHEY and CDR2 is SVGAGI. The CDR3 covers 13 residues. Losses at the gene ends were 6 bases for V and 7 bases for J; bases not matched to a gene: 5. Here the CDR3 DNA reads TGTGCCAGCAGCGGGACAGTGGGTGAAAAACTGTTTTTT. It codes for CASSGTVGEKLFF.

The chain combines TRBV30 with TRBJ2-7, with a possible D match to TRBD1 (5 bases). Germline CDR1 GTSNPN, CDR2 SVGIG (reference sequence). V lost 3 bases and J 7 bases, leaving 22 bases between the germline ends. The CDR3 loop spans 15 amino acids. The CDR3 DNA reads as TGTGCCTGGAGCGGGCTCGGGCAGGGCATGGGGGAGCAGTACTTC. It encodes CAWSGLGQGMGEQYF.

V and J are TRBV2 and TRBJ2-7, with D perhaps matching TRBD2 (5 bases). The germline CDR1 and CDR2 sequences are SNHLY and FYNNEI. Trimming pared 5 bases from V and 12 bases from J, leaving 14 bases between. This CDR3 spans 11 amino acids. In DNA form, the CDR3 reads TGTGCCAGCAGTTCCGGGATACGGATGTACTTC. Protein: CASSSGIRMYF.

J is TRBJ2-2 and V is TRBV29-1, with 10 bases fitting TRBD1. CDR1 and CDR2 (germline): SQVTM, ANQGSEA. The CDR3 spans 14 residues. Germline trimming cut 7 bases from V and 0 bases from J; bases unmatched to any gene: 2. In DNA form, the CDR3 reads TGCAGCGGTGGACAGGGGGCGAACACCGGGGAGCTGTTTTTT. Its protein product is CSGGQGANTGELFF.

This chain's CDR3 is CASSEAGALAETQYF. CDR3 coding DNA: TGTGCCAGCAGTGAAGCGGGCGCGTTGGCGGAGACCCAGTACTTC. The chain joins TRBV25-1 to TRBJ2-5; D possibly corresponds to TRBD2 (5 bases). This CDR3 has 15 residues. CDR1 is MGHDK, CDR2 SYGVNS, per germline. V lost 2 bases and J 5 bases, leaving 15 bases between the germline ends. Drawing the rest from reference TRBV25-1 and TRBJ2-5, the complete variable domain is EADIYQTPRYLVIGTGKKITLECSQTMGHDKMYWYQQDPGMELHLIHYSYGVNSTEKGDLSSESTVSRIRTEHFPLTLESARPSHTSQYLCASSEAGALAETQYFGPGTRLLVL.

V and J are TRBV11-2 and TRBJ2-1, with no clear D. The CDR3 runs 12 residues. The germline V and J ends were trimmed by 5 bases and 6 bases, with 8 bases remaining between them. CDR1 is SGHAT, CDR2 FQNNGV, per germline. Here the CDR3 reads CASSRPSNEQFF. DNA of the CDR3: TGTGCCAGCAGCCGCCCGAGCAATGAGCAGTTCTTC.

The gene calls are TRBV27 and TRBJ1-6; tentatively, D is TRBD1 (5 bases). Deletions cut 0 bases from V and 6 bases from J, with 6 bases between. CDR3 length equals 14 residues. Germline V gene sequence: CDR1 MNHEY, CDR2 SMNVEV (reference sequence). CDR3 DNA: TGTGCCAGCAGTTTATCAGGGGCTAATTCACCCCTCCACTTT. It specifies CASSLSGANSPLHF.

This chain's CDR3 is CASRQDRVNTEAFF. In DNA form, the CDR3 reads TGTGCCAGCAGACAAGACAGGGTGAACACTGAAGCTTTCTTT. The chain couples TRBV7-2 to TRBJ1-1; 7 bases match TRBD1. The germline V gene encodes CDR1 SGHTA and CDR2 FQGNSA. The CDR3 runs to 14 residues. Trimming cost V 6 bases and J 0 bases; bases outside gene matches: 4. The variable domain in full, completed from reference TRBV7-2 and TRBJ1-1, reads GAGVSQSPSNKVTEKGKDVELRCDPISGHTALYWYRQSLGQGLEFLIYFQGNSAPDKSGLPSDRFSAERTGGSVSTLTIQRTQQEDSAVYLCASRQDRVNTEAFFGQGTRLTVV.

V usage is TRBV6-6 and J usage is TRBJ1-4; D unclear. CDR1 and CDR2 (germline): MNHNY, SVGAGI (reference sequence). Trimming left V 2 bases short and J 8 bases short, with 15 bases between. The length of the CDR3 is 15 residues. CDR3 residues: CASSYLGDEREKLFF. Written as DNA, the CDR3 is TGTGCCAGCAGTTACCTCGGGGATGAAAGGGAAAAACTGTTTTTT.

This rearrangement joins TRBV9 to TRBJ2-2, with 15 nucleotides matching TRBD2. CDR1 is SGDLS and CDR2 is YYNGEE in the germline V gene. The CDR3 is 17 residues long. V was pared by 4 bases and J by 7 bases, with 8 bases of the junction left unmatched. Here the CDR3 reads CASSSGTSGGRGGELFF. The CDR3 nucleotides are TGTGCCAGCAGCTCAGGGACTAGCGGGGGGCGGGGCGGGGAGCTGTTTTTT.

Regarding this clone: Since a much larger clone is just one base distant, this may be a read error. This chain connects TRBV4-3 to TRBJ1-2; TRBD1 might be the D (5 bases). CDR1 LGHNA and CDR2 YSLEER come from the germline V gene. The length of the CDR3 is 17 residues. Deletions cut 2 bases from V and 10 bases from J, with 26 bases between. The CDR3 sequence is CASSQNPGLLVGGDYTF. DNA for the CDR3: TGCGCCAGCAGCCAAAATCCCGGGCTCTTGGTCGGGGGTGACTACACCTTC.

The V gene is TRBV6-4, the J gene TRBJ2-1, with D hard to call. Looked up from germline, CDR1 is MRHNA and CDR2 is SNTAGT. The CDR3 is 15 amino acids. The V end lost 10 bases, the J end lost 0 bases, and 16 bases lay between the germline ends. The CDR3 nucleotides read TGTGCCACCCCTATCCGGGTCCGCTCCTACAATGAGCAGTTCTTC. Translating it yields CATPIRVRSYNEQFF.

This clone is a singleton in its sample. The chain couples TRBV7-6 to TRBJ2-7; D may be TRBD2 (6 bases). CDR1 and CDR2 (germline): SGHVS, FNYEAQ. Trimming removed 1 base at V and 2 bases at J, with 12 bases between. The CDR3 sequence is 15 residues long. The CDR3 nucleotides are TGTGCCAGCAGCTTAGAGGCGGGGAGCCCCTACGAGCAGTACTTC. Encoded protein: CASSLEAGSPYEQYF.

This chain links TRBV7-2 with TRBJ1-6; D uncertain. Trimming cost V 0 bases and J 4 bases, with 4 bases left between them. The V gene's germline CDR1 is SGHTA and CDR2 FQGNSA. The CDR3 has 14 residues. The CDR3 region is CASSLAGYNSPLHF. CDR3 DNA: TGTGCCAGCAGCTTAGCCGGTTATAATTCACCCCTCCACTTT.

The chain combines TRBV9 with TRBJ2-3, with D possibly being TRBD1 (5 bases). This CDR3 is built from 15 residues. The germline CDR1 and CDR2 sequences are SGDLS and YYNGEE. V dropped 0 bases and J dropped 4 bases, with 12 bases sitting between them. The CDR3 coding sequence is TGTGCCAGCAGCGTAGGGGGCAGGGCCTCAGATACGCAGTATTTT. Its translation: CASSVGGRASDTQYF.

This chain connects TRBV6-6 to TRBJ1-2; 8 nucleotides line up with TRBD1. The CDR3 is made up of 15 amino acids. J was trimmed by 5 bases and V by 7 bases; bases with no gene match: 12. The germline V gene encodes CDR1 MNHNY and CDR2 SVGAGI (reference sequence). The CDR3 loop reads CASILGQGNSYGYTF. Here the CDR3 DNA reads TGTGCCAGCATTCTAGGACAGGGCAACTCTTATGGCTACACCTTC.

This clone was counted once. The V gene is TRBV29-1, the J gene TRBJ2-1; the match to TRBD2 covers 7 bases. V lost 7 bases and J lost 6; bases outside the gene matches: 12. Germline V gives CDR1 SQVTM, CDR2 ANQGSEA. This CDR3 contains 14 residues. The CDR3 spells CSAVTSVSANEQFF. The CDR3 nucleotides read TGCAGCGCCGTAACTAGCGTTAGCGCCAATGAGCAGTTCTTC.

The chain combines TRBV19 with TRBJ1-2, with 7 positions matching TRBD1. The CDR3 covers 16 residues. Germline V gene lookup returns CDR1 LNHDA and CDR2 SQIVND (reference sequence). V dropped 3 bases and J dropped 4; count of bases not matched to a gene: 11. The CDR3: CASSMVDRAYLYGYTF. The CDR3 DNA follows: TGTGCCAGTAGTATGGTCGACAGGGCTTACCTCTATGGCTACACCTTC.

The gene calls are TRBV4-3 and TRBJ2-7; TRBD1 is a possible D gene (6 bases). There are 15 residues in the CDR3. Per the germline V gene, CDR1 is LGHNA and CDR2 is YSLEER. V was trimmed by 4 bases and J by 1 base, leaving 14 bases between them. CDR3 sequence (DNA): TGCGCCAGCAGCCCCACCCAGGGGCCTTCCTACGAGCAGTACTTC. As protein: CASSPTQGPSYEQYF.

J is TRBJ2-3 and V is TRBV6-5; D possibly corresponds to TRBD2 (6 bases). V gave up 5 bases and J gave up 6 bases, with 18 bases separating them. The CDR3 runs 15 residues. CDR1 is MNHEY, CDR2 SVGAGI, per germline. This CDR3 reads CASSPVAAGRDTQYF. CDR3 coding DNA: TGTGCCAGCAGTCCCGTGGCGGCGGGGAGGGATACGCAGTATTTT.

V gene TRBV9 combines with J gene TRBJ2-5, with TRBD1 as a possible D gene (6 bases). The length of the CDR3 is 14 residues. V was pared by 2 bases and J by 1 base, with 9 bases between. Germline values: CDR1 SGDLS, CDR2 YYNGEE. CDR3 nucleotides: TGTGCCAGCAGCGTCGACAGGACCCAAGAGACCCAGTACTTC. As protein: CASSVDRTQETQYF.